The text below deals with one TCR beta chain. The time point denotes: peripheral blood 6 weeks after treatment start. This entry comes from a study of PD-L1 blockade in urothelial cancer. Study context: Each participant's history included 0 to 3 prior chemotherapy regimens. Each blood sample yielded a median of about 150,000 T cells.

The CDR3 is made up of 12 amino acids. Per germline, CDR1 WSHSY and CDR2 SAAADI. Trimming stripped 2 bases from V and 3 bases from J, with 2 bases between. Sequencing was performed with immunoSEQ multiplex PCR; in TCRdb, only in-frame clones are kept and a portion is missing. The sample holds tens of thousands of clones, 70% to 90% seen once. The sequenced sample was PBMCs, obtained around atezolizumab (anti-PD-L1) treatment. The sequence came from a man between 65 and 85 years old with urothelial cancer. This chain uses TRBV10-2 with TRBJ2-1; no firm D call. CDR3 in DNA: TGCGCCAGCAGTGAGCGCTACAATGAGCAGTTCTTC. Translation: CASSERYNEQFF.